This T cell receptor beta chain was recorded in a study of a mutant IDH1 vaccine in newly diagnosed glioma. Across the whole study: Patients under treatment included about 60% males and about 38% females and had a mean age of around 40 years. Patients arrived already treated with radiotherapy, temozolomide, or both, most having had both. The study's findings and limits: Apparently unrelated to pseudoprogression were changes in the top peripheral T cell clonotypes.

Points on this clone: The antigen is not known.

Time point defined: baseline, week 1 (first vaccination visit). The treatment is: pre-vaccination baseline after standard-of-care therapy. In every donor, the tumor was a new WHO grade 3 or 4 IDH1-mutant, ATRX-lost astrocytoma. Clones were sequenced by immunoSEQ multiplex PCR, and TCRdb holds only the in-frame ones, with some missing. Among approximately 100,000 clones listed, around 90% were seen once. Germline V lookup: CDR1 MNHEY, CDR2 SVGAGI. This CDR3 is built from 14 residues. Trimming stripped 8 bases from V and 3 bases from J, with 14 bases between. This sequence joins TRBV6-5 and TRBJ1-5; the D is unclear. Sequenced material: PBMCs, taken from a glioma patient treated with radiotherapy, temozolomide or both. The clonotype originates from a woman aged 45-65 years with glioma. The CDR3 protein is CASSDGFPNQPQHF. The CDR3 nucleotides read TGTGCCAGCTCGGACGGGTTCCCCAATCAGCCCCAGCATTTT.